This T cell receptor beta chain stems from a study of human T cells and chemical hapten exposure. This clonotype was counted many times. Its antigen is not identified. During construction of the library, unique molecular identifiers were attached to individual cDNA molecules for quantitative, reproducible TCR counting. MiXCR, run by TCRdb on the RACE reads, gives a single entry per CDR3 protein. This table holds some 49,000 distinct CDR3 sequences, about 9% found once. This sample's time point: patch test 1, 2 weeks after DPC sensitization. Treatment noted: therapeutic diphenylcyclopropenone sensitization with weekly scalp DPC. The study's findings and limits: Significantly greater numbers of large CDR3 similarity clusters came from expanded TCRs than from controls.

Sequenced material: whole blood, taken in connection with sensitization to the hapten diphenylcyclopropenone (DPC). This TCR derives from a woman between 50 and 59 years old with alopecia areata. Some clones in this sample may be carry-over from other donors' samples.

CDR3 sequence: CASSIAGVQPQHF. The CDR3 DNA is TGTGCCAGTAGTATAGCGGGGGTTCAGCCCCAGCATTTT. The rearrangement links TRBV19 to TRBJ1-5, with D tentatively TRBD1 (5 bases). The ends were cut back, 1 base at V and 6 bases at J, with 7 bases in the middle. The CDR3 is made up of 13 amino acids. Germline CDR1 reads LNHDA; CDR2 reads SQIVND (reference sequence).